This is a list of T cell receptor beta chains from one sample in a study of blood T cell repertoires in COVID-19. This table comes from immunoSEQ multiplex PCR, and its TCRdb copy is limited to in-frame clones, with some not included. This table has roughly 200,000 clones, around 88% appearing once. The sample was PBMCs or T cells enriched from blood (not recorded which). These receptors originate from a woman aged 25 to 39 who had been exposed to COVID-19. CDR3s include the opening cysteine and the closing phenylalanine or tryptophan. The order of the fields is J gene, V gene, D gene, clone size, CDR3 protein, CDR3 DNA. D genes are given only for firm matches. A row's size may be missing; if present it is once, few, many or a size class.

j_gene: TRBJ2-5; v_gene: TRBV2; d_gene: TRBD2; abundance: once; CDR3aa: CASKMGGKETQYF; CDR3nt: TGTGCCAGCAAAATGGGGGGGAAAGAGACCCAGTACTTC
j_gene: TRBJ1-3; v_gene: TRBV5-1; d_gene: -; abundance: -; CDR3aa: CASTTQGHAGSRSGNTIYF; CDR3nt: TGCGCCAGCACCACCCAGGGACACGCCGGATCGCGCTCTGGAAACACCATATATTTT
j_gene: TRBJ1-1; v_gene: TRBV2; d_gene: -; abundance: -; CDR3aa: CASSEHPSSQTEAFF; CDR3nt: TGTGCCAGCAGTGAACATCCCTCGTCCCAGACTGAAGCTTTCTTT
j_gene: TRBJ2-7; v_gene: TRBV10-2; d_gene: -; abundance: -; CDR3aa: CASMGDNYEQYF; CDR3nt: TGCGCCAGCATGGGGGACAACTACGAGCAGTACTTC
j_gene: TRBJ1-2; v_gene: TRBV5-1; d_gene: TRBD1; abundance: -; CDR3aa: CASSLQGDGGYTF; CDR3nt: TGCGCCAGCAGTCTACAGGGGGATGGAGGCTACACCTTC
j_gene: TRBJ1-6; v_gene: TRBV6-1; d_gene: -; abundance: -; CDR3aa: CASREVLGAPLHF; CDR3nt: TGTGCCAGCAGGGAAGTTCTGGGGGCGCCCCTCCACTTT
j_gene: TRBJ2-2; v_gene: TRBV11-2; d_gene: -; abundance: -; CDR3aa: CASSLTTGELFF; CDR3nt: TGTGCCAGCAGTTTAACAACCGGGGAGCTGTTTTTT
j_gene: TRBJ1-6; v_gene: TRBV2; d_gene: TRBD1; abundance: -; CDR3aa: CASSVLGQGRSPLHF; CDR3nt: TGTGCCAGCAGCGTACTTGGACAGGGTCGATCACCCCTCCACTTT
j_gene: TRBJ1-4; v_gene: TRBV7-2; d_gene: TRBD1; abundance: -; CDR3aa: CASSLTGGVNEKLFF; CDR3nt: TGTGCCAGCAGCCTCACAGGGGGCGTTAATGAAAAACTGTTTTTT
j_gene: TRBJ1-2; v_gene: TRBV24-1; d_gene: -; abundance: few; CDR3aa: CATSDAGAVYGYTF; CDR3nt: TGTGCCACCAGTGATGCGGGGGCCGTCTATGGCTACACCTTC
j_gene: TRBJ1-6; v_gene: TRBV30; d_gene: TRBD1; abundance: -; CDR3aa: CAWDRGMNSPLHF; CDR3nt: TGTGCCTGGGACAGGGGAATGAATTCACCCCTCCACTTT
j_gene: TRBJ1-3; v_gene: TRBV30; d_gene: -; abundance: -; CDR3aa: CAWRLQGSGNTIYF; CDR3nt: TGTGCCTGGAGGCTACAGGGCTCTGGAAACACCATATATTTT
j_gene: TRBJ2-1; v_gene: TRBV5-1; d_gene: TRBD2; abundance: -; CDR3aa: CASSFLAGASYNEQFF; CDR3nt: TGCGCCAGCAGCTTCCTAGCGGGGGCCTCCTACAATGAGCAGTTCTTC
j_gene: TRBJ1-1; v_gene: TRBV5-1; d_gene: -; abundance: few; CDR3aa: CASSPGSQIGTEAFF; CDR3nt: TGCGCCAGCAGCCCCGGGAGTCAGATCGGCACTGAAGCTTTCTTT
j_gene: TRBJ2-5; v_gene: TRBV7-9; d_gene: -; abundance: -; CDR3aa: CASSFGGDRARKTQYF; CDR3nt: TGTGCCAGCAGCTTCGGGGGAGACAGGGCAAGAAAGACCCAGTACTTC
j_gene: TRBJ1-2; v_gene: TRBV18; d_gene: TRBD1; abundance: -; CDR3aa: CASSPLPGQANYGYTF; CDR3nt: TGTGCCAGCTCACCGCTCCCGGGACAGGCAAACTATGGCTACACCTTC
j_gene: TRBJ1-1; v_gene: TRBV6-5; d_gene: TRBD1; abundance: -; CDR3aa: CASRDSIINTEAFF; CDR3nt: TGTGCCAGCCGGGACAGCATCATTAACACTGAAGCTTTCTTT
j_gene: TRBJ2-1; v_gene: TRBV9; d_gene: TRBD2; abundance: -; CDR3aa: CASSVAGGPDEQFF; CDR3nt: TGTGCCAGCAGCGTAGCGGGGGGGCCTGATGAGCAGTTCTTC
j_gene: TRBJ1-3; v_gene: TRBV14; d_gene: TRBD1; abundance: -; CDR3aa: CASSKNPGQVVPGNTIYF; CDR3nt: TGTGCCAGCAGCAAGAACCCGGGACAGGTGGTCCCTGGAAACACCATATATTTT
j_gene: TRBJ2-1; v_gene: TRBV5-1; d_gene: TRBD1; abundance: -; CDR3aa: CASSPTTGSSYNEQFF; CDR3nt: TGCGCCAGCAGCCCCACGACAGGGAGCTCCTACAATGAGCAGTTCTTC
j_gene: TRBJ2-2; v_gene: TRBV21-1; d_gene: -; abundance: -; CDR3aa: CASSLSGGNTGELFF; CDR3nt: TGTGCCAGCAGCCTTAGCGGGGGGAACACCGGGGAGCTGTTTTTT
j_gene: TRBJ1-4; v_gene: TRBV30; d_gene: -; abundance: -; CDR3aa: CAWNSGHRNEKLFF; CDR3nt: TGTGCCTGGAATAGCGGACATCGTAATGAAAAACTGTTTTTT
j_gene: TRBJ2-7; v_gene: TRBV27; d_gene: -; abundance: -; CDR3aa: CASSFRARSTYEQYF; CDR3nt: TGTGCCAGCAGTTTCAGGGCCCGGTCGACCTACGAGCAGTACTTC
j_gene: TRBJ1-1; v_gene: TRBV11-3; d_gene: -; abundance: few; CDR3aa: CASSLGEAGKVDTEAFF; CDR3nt: TGTGCCAGCAGCTTAGGGGAGGCAGGGAAGGTCGACACTGAAGCTTTCTTT
j_gene: TRBJ2-1; v_gene: TRBV10-3; d_gene: -; abundance: -; CDR3aa: CAIRRNDEQFF; CDR3nt: TGTGCCATCAGGCGTAATGATGAGCAGTTCTTC
j_gene: TRBJ1-2; v_gene: TRBV5-1; d_gene: -; abundance: once; CDR3aa: CASSPRGGEGYGYTF; CDR3nt: TGCGCCAGCAGCCCCCGGGGAGGGGAAGGCTATGGCTACACCTTC
j_gene: TRBJ1-1; v_gene: TRBV7-9; d_gene: -; abundance: -; CDR3aa: CASSLVQGPMNTEAFF; CDR3nt: TGTGCCAGCAGCTTAGTGCAGGGCCCTATGAACACTGAAGCTTTCTTT
j_gene: TRBJ2-2; v_gene: TRBV6-5; d_gene: TRBD1; abundance: once; CDR3aa: CASSFDRGLDTGELFF; CDR3nt: TGTGCCAGCAGTTTCGACAGGGGGCTGGACACCGGGGAGCTGTTTTTT
j_gene: TRBJ1-1; v_gene: TRBV18; d_gene: -; abundance: -; CDR3aa: CASSKGMNTEAFF; CDR3nt: TGTGCCAGCTCAAAGGGGATGAACACTGAAGCTTTCTTT
j_gene: TRBJ1-5; v_gene: TRBV19; d_gene: -; abundance: -; CDR3aa: CASIEYGSNQPQHF; CDR3nt: TGTGCCAGTATTGAGTACGGTAGCAATCAGCCCCAGCATTTT
j_gene: TRBJ2-7; v_gene: TRBV27; d_gene: -; abundance: -; CDR3aa: CASSWSAGDGVYEQYF; CDR3nt: TGTGCCAGCAGTTGGAGTGCCGGGGATGGGGTGTACGAGCAGTACTTC
j_gene: TRBJ1-6; v_gene: TRBV27; d_gene: -; abundance: -; CDR3aa: CASSFRGSGNSPLHF; CDR3nt: TGTGCCAGCAGTTTCAGAGGGTCTGGTAATTCACCCCTCCACTTT
j_gene: TRBJ2-7; v_gene: TRBV18; d_gene: -; abundance: -; CDR3aa: CASSPLRDLVGEQYF; CDR3nt: TGTGCCAGCTCACCCCTGAGGGACTTGGTCGGCGAGCAGTACTTC
j_gene: TRBJ2-2; v_gene: TRBV5-1; d_gene: -; abundance: -; CDR3aa: CASSFMSGELFF; CDR3nt: TGCGCCAGCAGCTTTATGTCCGGGGAGCTGTTTTTT
j_gene: TRBJ2-1; v_gene: TRBV10-3; d_gene: TRBD2; abundance: -; CDR3aa: CAISKGQAGTYNEQFF; CDR3nt: TGTGCCATCAGCAAAGGCCAAGCGGGGACCTACAATGAGCAGTTCTTC
j_gene: TRBJ1-4; v_gene: TRBV24-1; d_gene: TRBD1; abundance: -; CDR3aa: CATSDKEGASEKLFF; CDR3nt: TGTGCCACCAGTGATAAGGAGGGGGCCTCTGAAAAACTGTTTTTT
j_gene: TRBJ1-6; v_gene: TRBV9; d_gene: TRBD1; abundance: -; CDR3aa: CASSVGGTGLSSYNSPLHF; CDR3nt: TGTGCCAGCAGCGTAGGGGGGACAGGGCTGAGCTCCTATAATTCACCCCTCCACTTT
j_gene: TRBJ2-7; v_gene: TRBV29-1; d_gene: TRBD1; abundance: -; CDR3aa: CSASPGTGGYEQYF; CDR3nt: TGCAGCGCGTCGCCTGGGACAGGGGGCTACGAGCAGTACTTC
j_gene: TRBJ2-5; v_gene: TRBV7-3; d_gene: -; abundance: once; CDR3aa: CASSQLGLGETQYF; CDR3nt: TGTGCCAGCAGCCAACTCGGACTGGGGGAGACCCAGTACTTC
j_gene: TRBJ2-3; v_gene: TRBV18; d_gene: TRBD1; abundance: -; CDR3aa: CASSPPTTGGRTDTQYF; CDR3nt: TGTGCCAGCTCACCGCCCACGACAGGGGGTAGGACAGATACGCAGTATTTT
j_gene: TRBJ2-7; v_gene: TRBV7-6; d_gene: TRBD2; abundance: -; CDR3aa: CASSLDFGGGYEQYF; CDR3nt: TGTGCCAGCAGCTTAGATTTCGGGGGGGGTTACGAGCAGTACTTC
j_gene: TRBJ2-7; v_gene: TRBV14; d_gene: -; abundance: few; CDR3aa: CASSQPGKVHEQYF; CDR3nt: TGTGCCAGCAGCCAACCGGGGAAGGTCCACGAGCAGTACTTC
j_gene: TRBJ1-1; v_gene: TRBV28; d_gene: -; abundance: -; CDR3aa: CASSPLGGTEAFF; CDR3nt: TGTGCCAGCAGCCCACTGGGGGGAACTGAAGCTTTCTTT
j_gene: TRBJ2-7; v_gene: TRBV25-1; d_gene: -; abundance: few; CDR3aa: CASIPGGYDEQYF; CDR3nt: TGTGCCAGCATCCCAGGGGGGTACGACGAGCAGTACTTC
j_gene: TRBJ1-1; v_gene: TRBV19; d_gene: -; abundance: -; CDR3aa: CASSIFDSRGTEAFF; CDR3nt: TGTGCCAGTAGTATCTTTGACAGCCGGGGGACTGAAGCTTTCTTT
j_gene: TRBJ2-5; v_gene: TRBV7-5; d_gene: -; abundance: few; CDR3aa: CARSLGETGEETQYF; CDR3nt: TGTGCCAGAAGCTTAGGAGAGACAGGGGAGGAGACCCAGTACTTC
j_gene: TRBJ1-4; v_gene: TRBV6-5; d_gene: -; abundance: -; CDR3aa: CAISTDSTNEKLFF; CDR3nt: TGTGCCATCTCGACGGACAGCACTAATGAAAAACTGTTTTTT
j_gene: TRBJ2-1; v_gene: TRBV20-1; d_gene: -; abundance: -; CDR3aa: CSASRSSSYNEQFF; CDR3nt: TGCAGTGCTAGTAGGTCTAGCTCCTACAATGAGCAGTTCTTC
j_gene: TRBJ1-2; v_gene: TRBV2; d_gene: -; abundance: few; CDR3aa: CASSELHLGGYTF; CDR3nt: TGTGCCAGCAGTGAATTACATCTGGGCGGCTACACCTTC
j_gene: TRBJ2-3; v_gene: TRBV18; d_gene: -; abundance: -; CDR3aa: CASSPLTAFSTDTQYF; CDR3nt: TGTGCCAGCTCACCTCTAACAGCCTTTAGCACAGATACGCAGTATTTT